This paragraph reports one T cell receptor (beta chain). Its target is unknown. The data belong to a study of healthy donors' naive CD4 and CD8 T cells. For the study at large: Donors, half of them female, were 20-25, 40-50 or 60-70 years old. Study results and limitations: About an eighth of CD4/CD8 propensity variance appeared explained by V, J and CDR3 charge. Most V and J genes were reportedly biased between naive CD4+ and CD8+ cells. Bulk sequencing left alpha and beta chains unpaired.

The V end lost 6 bases, the J end lost 8 bases, and 23 bases lay between the germline ends. This CDR3 is 15 amino acids long. Germline CDR1 is SQVTM and CDR2 is ANQGSEA. Starting from roughly 0.55 ug of total RNA, TCR libraries were made with linear amplification. TCRdb reanalysed the reads using MiXCR and keeps one entry per CDR3 protein. The sample has around 200,000 distinct CDR3 sequences; about 70% are singletons. The V call is TRBV29-1, the J call TRBJ2-1, with D unresolved. This TCR was sampled from a pool of human donors in good health; the sample pools cells from several healthy donors. The material sequenced was naive CD4+ and CD8+ T cells sorted from blood, pooled from several donors. CDR3 sequence: CSVALIQSPADEQFF. CDR3 sequence (DNA): TGCAGCGTAGCCCTCATTCAGTCCCCGGCGGATGAGCAGTTCTTC.